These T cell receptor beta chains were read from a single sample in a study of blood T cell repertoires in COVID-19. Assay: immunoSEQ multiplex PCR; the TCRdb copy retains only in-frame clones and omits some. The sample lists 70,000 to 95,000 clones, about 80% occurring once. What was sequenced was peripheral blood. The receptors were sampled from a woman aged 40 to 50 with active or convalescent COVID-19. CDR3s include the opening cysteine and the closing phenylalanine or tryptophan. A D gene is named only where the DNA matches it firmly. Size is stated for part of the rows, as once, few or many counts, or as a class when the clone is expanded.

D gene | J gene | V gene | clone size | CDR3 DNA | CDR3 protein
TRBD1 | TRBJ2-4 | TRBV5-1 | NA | TGCGCCAGCAGCAAGACAGCGCCAGGGGGAAATAGTGACATTCAGTACTTC | CASSKTAPGGNSDIQYF
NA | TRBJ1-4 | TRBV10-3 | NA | TGTGCCATCAGCCGGACAGCAAATAATGAAAAACTGTTTTTT | CAISRTANNEKLFF
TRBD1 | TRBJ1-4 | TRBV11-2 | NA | TGTGCCAGCAGCTGGACAGGGGATGAAAAACTGTTTTTT | CASSWTGDEKLFF
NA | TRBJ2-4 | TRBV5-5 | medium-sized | TGTGCCAGCAGCTTGTCTAGTTCCAAAAACATTCAGTACTTC | CASSLSSSKNIQYF
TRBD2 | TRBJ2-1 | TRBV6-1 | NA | TGTGCCAGCAGTGAGATAGCGGGAGTGGGCAATGAGCAGTTCTTC | CASSEIAGVGNEQFF
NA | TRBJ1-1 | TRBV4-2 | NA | TGTGCCAGCAGCCATTACTCTGACAGACTGAACACTGAAGCTTTCTTT | CASSHYSDRLNTEAFF
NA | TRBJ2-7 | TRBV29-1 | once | TGCAGCGTTGAAGATCTTGGGGGGTCCTACGAGCAGTACTTC | CSVEDLGGSYEQYF
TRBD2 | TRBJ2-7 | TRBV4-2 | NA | TGTGCCAGCAGCCAAGCTCCTAGCGGGGGGGCCGGTTTCGAGCAGTACTTC | CASSQAPSGGAGFEQYF
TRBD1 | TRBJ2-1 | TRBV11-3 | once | TGTGCCAGCAGCCCCGGACAGGGGGCGAAGAATGAGCAGTTCTTC | CASSPGQGAKNEQFF
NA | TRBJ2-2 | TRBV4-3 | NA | TGCGCCAGCAGCCAAAGCCCCGTCGGGAACACCGGGGAGCTGTTTTTT | CASSQSPVGNTGELFF
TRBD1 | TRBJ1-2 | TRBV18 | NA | TGTGCCAGCTCCCCTGGACAGGGACTTGCTGGCTACACCTTC | CASSPGQGLAGYTF
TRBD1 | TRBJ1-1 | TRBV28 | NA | TGTGCCAGCAGCCTGATGAGGGGGCGCCTCGCTGAAGCTTTCTTT | CASSLMRGRLAEAFF
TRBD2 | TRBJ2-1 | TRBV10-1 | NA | TGCGCCAGCAGTGCGGCGGGAGGGCCCCTAGTCAACTCCTACAATGAGCAGTTCTTC | CASSAAGGPLVNSYNEQFF
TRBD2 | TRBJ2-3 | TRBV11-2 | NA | TGTGCCAGCAGCGCACTAGCGGGAGCTGGAGATACGCAGTATTTT | CASSALAGAGDTQYF
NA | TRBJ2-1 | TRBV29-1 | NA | TGCAGCGTTTCAGGCCCTACCTACAATGAGCAGTTCTTC | CSVSGPTYNEQFF
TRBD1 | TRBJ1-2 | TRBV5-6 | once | TGTGCCAGCAGCAGGGACAGGGGGGCCTATGGCTACACCTTC | CASSRDRGAYGYTF
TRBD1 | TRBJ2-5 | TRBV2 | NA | TGTGCCAGCAGTGGGACAGGGGAGACCCAGTACTTC | CASSGTGETQYF
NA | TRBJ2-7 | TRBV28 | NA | TGTGCCAGCACCAGAGGAGCGTACGAGCAGTACTTC | CASTRGAYEQYF
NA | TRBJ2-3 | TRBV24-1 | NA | TGTGCCACCAGTTTGTCAGGGACAGATACGCAGTATTTT | CATSLSGTDTQYF
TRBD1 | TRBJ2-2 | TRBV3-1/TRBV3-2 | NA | TGTGCCAGCAGCCAGAACAGGGGATCAGGCGGGGAGCTGTTTTTT | CASSQNRGSGGELFF
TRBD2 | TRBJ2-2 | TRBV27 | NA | TGTGCCAGCATGAGGGGTACTAGCGGGATTGGCGGGGAGCTGTTTTTT | CASMRGTSGIGGELFF
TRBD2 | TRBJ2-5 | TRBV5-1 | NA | TGCGCCAGCAGCTTAGTCCGCCAGGGAGGGCAAGAGACCCAGTACTTC | CASSLVRQGGQETQYF
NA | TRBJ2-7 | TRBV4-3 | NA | TGCGCCAGCAGCCAAGATAGGGACACCTACGAGCAGTACTTC | CASSQDRDTYEQYF
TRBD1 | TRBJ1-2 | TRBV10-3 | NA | TGTGCCATCGGTTCAGGGGGTTGGGATGGCTACACCTTC | CAIGSGGWDGYTF
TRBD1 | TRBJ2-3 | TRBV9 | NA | TGTGCCAGCAGCCCTCGACAGGGGGCGCAGGCAGATACGCAGTATTTT | CASSPRQGAQADTQYF
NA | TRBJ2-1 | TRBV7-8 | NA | TGTGCCAGCAGCCCTCGACCCGACACCTACAATGAGCAGTTCTTC | CASSPRPDTYNEQFF